This note documents a single T cell receptor (beta chain) sequence. Its antigen remains unknown. This sample is part of a study of T cell responses to AZD1222 COVID-19 vaccine. Study results and limitations: Reports indicate that nearly half of spike-specific TCRs are directed at unmutated variant regions. After the peak T cell response, and only then, were repertoires sampled. The study identified only six AZD1222 recipients as seropositive at baseline.

This CDR3 has 16 residues. From germline, CDR1 is GTSNPN and CDR2 SVGIG (reference sequence). The V and J ends lost 3 bases and 0 bases, in that order; junction bases with no gene match: 11. The data were produced by immunoSEQ multiplex PCR, yet TCRdb's version contains in-frame clones alone and is incomplete. The sample includes over 75,000 clones, 90% of them seen just once. The rearrangement links TRBV30 to TRBJ2-7; 7 nucleotides match TRBD2. The source material was peripheral blood, sampled on day 0 of AZD1222 vaccination. This sequence was found in an adult in good health. CDR3 region: CAWRGRGGSFSYEQYF. For the CDR3, the DNA is TGTGCCTGGAGAGGGAGGGGTGGAAGCTTCTCCTACGAGCAGTACTTC.